One sample yielded the 23 T cell receptor beta chains listed below, sequenced in a study of blood T cell repertoires in COVID-19. The protocol was immunoSEQ multiplex PCR, while the TCRdb copy is restricted to in-frame clones and leaves out a portion. The table has around 470,000 clones, roughly nine tenths seen once. The sequenced material came from peripheral blood. The receptors derive from a man younger than 35 with COVID-19, enrolled during active disease.

Turning to this clone: The sample carries other DNA sequences with the same CDR3. CDR3 coding DNA: TGTGCCAGCAGTGAATCGGGAGGAACCGGGGAGCTGTTTTTT. Its protein is CASSESGGTGELFF. V gene TRBV25-1 combines with J gene TRBJ2-2; TRBD2 aligns across 7 bases. The CDR3 sequence is 14 residues long. The V and J ends lost 1 base and 5 bases, in that order; junction bases with no gene match: 1. Germline V gene sequence: CDR1 MGHDK, CDR2 SYGVNS.

This clone showed up just once. The J gene is TRBJ1-1, the V gene TRBV11-3, with D perhaps matching TRBD1 (6 bases). The germline V and J ends were trimmed by 5 bases and 6 bases, with 16 bases remaining between them. CDR1 is SGHNT and CDR2 is YENEEA in the germline V gene. This CDR3 comprises 14 residues. The CDR3 DNA reads TGTGCCAGCAGCACCCCGTTACAGGGAGCTGAAGCTTTCTTT. This translates into CASSTPLQGAEAFF.

The chain combines TRBV2 with TRBJ1-1; 9 bases align to TRBD1. Germline loops: CDR1 SNHLY, CDR2 FYNNEI. This CDR3 has 14 amino acids. The V gene end was trimmed by 6 bases and the J gene end by 4 bases; junction bases not matched to a gene: 6. The CDR3 here is CASRGQGRATEAFF. DNA of the CDR3: TGTGCCAGCAGGGGACAGGGTCGGGCCACTGAAGCTTTCTTT. Based on the CDR3 plus reference TRBV2 and TRBJ1-1, the full variable domain is EPEVTQTPSHQVTQMGQEVILRCVPISNHLYFYWYRQILGQKVEFLVSFYNNEISEKSEIFDDQFSVERPDGSNFTLKIRSTKLEDSAMYFCASRGQGRATEAFFGQGTRLTVV.

This rearrangement joins TRBV5-5 to TRBJ1-6; perhaps TRBD1 as D (6 bases). Germline CDR1 reads SGHKS; CDR2 reads YYEKEE (reference sequence). CDR3 size: 18 residues. V was clipped by 4 bases and J by 2 bases, with 19 bases between them. CDR3 region: CASSPIAVTGTYNSPLHF. The CDR3 DNA reads as TGTGCCAGCAGCCCCATCGCTGTTACAGGGACCTATAATTCACCCCTCCACTTT.

The chain recombines TRBV5-4 with TRBJ2-2; 12 nucleotides match TRBD2. The CDR3 runs 17 residues. Trimming cost V 3 bases and J 4 bases; bases outside gene matches: 7. CDR1 and CDR2 from the germline V gene are SGHNT and YYREEE (reference sequence). The CDR3 region is CASSSLTSGSTTGELFF. In DNA form, the CDR3 reads TGTGCCAGCAGCTCTTTGACTAGCGGGAGTACCACCGGGGAGCTGTTTTTT.

This clone has a single count. Other DNA variants within this sample encode the same CDR3. The chain carries TRBV27 and TRBJ1-5; D is ambiguous. V lost 0 bases and J 6 bases, leaving 6 bases between the germline ends. Per the germline V gene, CDR1 is MNHEY and CDR2 is SMNVEV (reference sequence). The CDR3 has 13 amino acids. Here the CDR3 DNA reads TGTGCCAGCAGTTTATCCTTCGGTCAGCCCCAGCATTTT. Translation gives CASSLSFGQPQHF.

V usage is TRBV18 and J usage is TRBJ2-3, with TRBD1 identical over 10 bases. Trimming removed 0 bases from V and 15 bases from J; junction bases left unmatched: 12. Germline V gene sequence: CDR1 KGHSH, CDR2 LQKENI. The CDR3 is made up of 15 amino acids. CDR3 bases: TGTGCCAGCTCACCACCCGGATTGACAGGGGGCCAGTTATATTTT. This translates into CASSPPGLTGGQLYF.

The gene calls are TRBV10-2 and TRBJ2-1; 10 bases align to TRBD2. CDR1 and CDR2 from the germline V gene are WSHSY and SAAADI. This CDR3 spans 16 amino acids. Unmatched junction bases numbered 4, after V lost 2 bases and J lost 3 bases. DNA of the CDR3: TGCGCCAGCAGTGAGCCGCCTAGCGGGGGCTACAATGAGCAGTTCTTC. It encodes CASSEPPSGGYNEQFF.

The chain carries TRBV19 and TRBJ2-5; TRBD2 aligns across 12 bases. Germline V gene sequence: CDR1 LNHDA, CDR2 SQIVND (reference sequence). The CDR3 consists of 17 residues. V lost 5 bases, J lost 5 bases, and 12 bases stayed unmatched. The CDR3 nucleotides are TGTGCCAGTAGTCTAGGGACTAGCGGGCGTCCGGGGGAGACCCAGTACTTC. This sequence encodes CASSLGTSGRPGETQYF.

J is TRBJ2-1 and V is TRBV7-9; D call uncertain. Trimming removed 1 base at V and 8 bases at J, with 6 bases between. Germline V gene lookup returns CDR1 SEHNR and CDR2 FQNEAQ (reference sequence). The CDR3 runs to 12 residues. Written as DNA, the CDR3 is TGTGCCAGCAGCTTAGGGAGTGATGAGCAGTTCTTC. It specifies CASSLGSDEQFF.

V usage is TRBV3-1 (or the pseudogene TRBV3-2) and J usage is TRBJ2-2; maybe TRBD2 (5 bases). The CDR3 spans 16 residues. Deletions cut 7 bases from V and 5 bases from J, with 20 bases between. From germline, CDR1 is LGHDT and CDR2 YNNKEL (reference sequence). The CDR3 bases are TGTGCCAGCAACGTTTGGGGAGAAGCGGCAACCGGGGAGCTGTTTTTT. It yields the protein CASNVWGEAATGELFF.

This clone has only a few counts. The chain's CDR3 is CASSEGRASGTGELFF. For the CDR3, the DNA is TGTGCCAGCAGTGAAGGTCGGGCTAGCGGCACCGGGGAGCTGTTTTTT. The chain recombines TRBV2 with TRBJ2-2, with 7 bases that match TRBD2. From germline, CDR1 is SNHLY and CDR2 FYNNEI. J was trimmed by 4 bases and V by 1 base; bases with no gene match: 6. This CDR3 spans 16 amino acids.

The chain has TRBV9 and TRBJ1-6; the D gene is possibly TRBD1 (5 bases). CDR3 length: 17 residues. Per the germline V gene, CDR1 is SGDLS and CDR2 is YYNGEE. V shed 7 bases and J shed 0 bases, with 17 bases lying between them. CDR3 sequence reads: CASGTSRGSSYNSPLHF. CDR3 DNA sequence: TGTGCCAGCGGAACCAGTCGGGGGAGCTCCTATAATTCACCCCTCCACTTT.

This clone was detected only once. The V gene is TRBV19, the J gene TRBJ1-2; perhaps TRBD1 as D (5 bases). Germline lookup yields CDR1 LNHDA and CDR2 SQIVND (reference sequence). This CDR3 has 14 amino acids. V lost 7 bases and J lost 4, with 16 bases in between. In DNA form, the CDR3 reads TGTGCCAGTACCCCCCAGGGCACCCGCTATGGCTACACCTTC. This encodes CASTPQGTRYGYTF.

The rearrangement uses TRBV27 and TRBJ1-1; D not certain. Trimming pared 5 bases from V and 5 bases from J, leaving 18 bases between. Germline values: CDR1 MNHEY, CDR2 SMNVEV (reference sequence). The CDR3 is made up of 15 amino acids. The CDR3 reads CASSPTTSGSTEAFF. The CDR3 region has the DNA TGTGCCAGCAGTCCCACGACTTCGGGAAGTACTGAAGCTTTCTTT.

This clone was observed once. The rearrangement uses TRBV7-9 and TRBJ2-1; D is possibly TRBD2 (6 bases). This CDR3 has 17 residues. Germline V CDR1 and CDR2: SEHNR, FQNEAQ (reference sequence). Between the trimmed V and J ends, which lost 5 bases and 5 bases, there was a span of 22 bases. CDR3 sequence reads: CASSPRRMRGSDNEQFF. The DNA for the CDR3 is TGTGCCAGCAGCCCGAGGCGGATGCGGGGCTCAGACAATGAGCAGTTCTTC.

In its sample, this clone was seen a few times. This chain uses TRBV6-1 with TRBJ1-2, with 9 bases identical to TRBD1. Germline trimming cut 0 bases from V and 5 bases from J; bases unmatched to any gene: 7. The CDR3 covers 16 residues. Germline loops: CDR1 MNHNS, CDR2 SASEGT. The chain's CDR3 is CASSEARPGQGYGYTF. CDR3 DNA: TGTGCCAGCAGTGAAGCGAGACCGGGACAGGGTTATGGCTACACCTTC.

The chain has TRBV5-6 and TRBJ1-1; the D gene is possibly TRBD1 (5 bases). The germline V gene has CDR1 SGHDT and CDR2 YYEEEE. V lost 4 bases and J lost 0, with 10 bases in between. CDR3 length equals 14 residues. Written as DNA, the CDR3 is TGTGCCAGCAGCCGGGGCGGGATGAACACTGAAGCTTTCTTT. Protein: CASSRGGMNTEAFF. Full variable domain (rest looked up from reference TRBV5-6 and TRBJ1-1): DAGVTQSPTHLIKTRGQQVTLRCSPKSGHDTVSWYQQALGQGPQFIFQYYEEEERQRGNFPDRFSGHQFPNYSSELNVNALLLGDSALYLCASSRGGMNTEAFFGQGTRLTVV.

The rearrangement joins TRBV5-1 to TRBJ2-1, with unresolved D. The CDR3 length is 11 residues. Germline V gene data show CDR1 as SGHRS and CDR2 as YFSETQ. V gave up 4 bases and J gave up 7 bases, with 6 bases separating them. DNA of the CDR3: TGCGCCAGCAGCGAGAATAATGAGCAGTTCTTC. This translates into CASSENNEQFF. The variable domain in full, with the rest retrieved from reference TRBV5-1 and TRBJ2-1, is KAGVTQTPRYLIKTRGQQVTLSCSPISGHRSVSWYQQTPGQGLQFLFEYFSETQRNKGNFPGRFSGRQFSNSRSEMNVSTLELGDSALYLCASSENNEQFFGPGTRLTVL.

J is TRBJ2-5 and V is TRBV4-2, with 11 bases aligning to TRBD2. The CDR3 totals 17 residues. Germline CDR1 and CDR2: LGHNA and YNFKEQ. Losses at the gene ends were 6 bases for V and 3 bases for J; bases not matched to a gene: 12. The CDR3 protein is CASSKGLAGGGEETQYF. The CDR3 nucleotides read TGTGCCAGCAGTAAAGGGCTAGCGGGAGGTGGGGAAGAGACCCAGTACTTC.

The chain links TRBV27 to TRBJ1-1; D might be TRBD1 (5 bases). Germline loops: CDR1 MNHEY, CDR2 SMNVEV (reference sequence). Trimming removed 4 bases at V and 1 base at J, with 13 bases between. This CDR3 comprises 15 residues. The CDR3 region is CASSSTFGQNTEAFF. The CDR3 DNA is TGTGCCAGCAGTTCAACCTTCGGACAGAACACTGAAGCTTTCTTT.

The genes are TRBV11-2 and TRBJ1-6; no reliable D call. Germline CDR1 SGHAT, CDR2 FQNNGV. V was shortened by 2 bases and J by 9 bases, with 11 bases between the two germline ends. This CDR3 spans 14 amino acids. The CDR3 bases are TGTGCCAGCAGCTTATGGAGTTCGGCTTCACCCCTCCACTTT. Translated: CASSLWSSASPLHF. Supplemented by reference TRBV11-2 and TRBJ1-6, the full variable domain reads EAGVAQSPRYKIIEKRQSVAFWCNPISGHATLYWYQQILGQGPKLLIQFQNNGVVDDSQLPKDRFSAERLKGVDSTLKIQPAKLEDSAVYLCASSLWSSASPLHFGNGTRLTVT.

This chain joins TRBV16 and TRBJ2-7, with D unresolved. Germline CDR1 and CDR2: KGHSY and FQNENV. V lost 1 base to trimming and J lost 4 bases, with 8 bases between them. CDR3 size: 13 residues. The CDR3 region is CASSQFAYYEQYF. The CDR3 DNA follows: TGTGCCAGCAGCCAATTTGCGTATTACGAGCAGTACTTC.